The clone carrying this TCR beta chain occurred once. The antigen is unknown. This specimen belongs to a study of OX40 agonist ivuxolimab in advanced cancers. Assay: immunoSEQ multiplex PCR; the TCRdb copy retains only in-frame clones and omits some. The sample lists fewer than 95,000 clones; around nine tenths were seen once. Unmatched junction bases numbered 2, after V lost 3 bases and J lost 2 bases. The V gene's germline CDR1 is LGHNA and CDR2 YNFKEQ. The CDR3 runs 14 residues. Study conclusions and caveats: Among the lowest peripheral clonal expansion occurred in 0.1-3.0 mg/kg partial responders. Researchers did not establish what antigens the expanded peripheral T cells target. Clonal expansion from baseline to week 6 occurred in both CD4+ and CD8+ T cells. Compared with CD4+, CD8+ T cells on average had more expanded clones.

This clonotype was obtained from an adult with an advanced solid tumor such as melanoma, head and neck, liver or kidney cancer. The chain has TRBV4-2 and TRBJ2-3; TRBD1 matches at 7 bases. The material was CD4+ or CD8+ T cells sorted from blood, obtained in a trial of the OX40 agonist ivuxolimab. The CDR3 protein is CASSHGQDTDTQYF. CDR3 DNA: TGTGCCAGCAGCCACGGACAGGACACAGATACGCAGTATTTT.